What follows is one T cell receptor (beta chain) and its context. What it binds is not known. The read gets to within 3 residues of the CDR3 end, and the germline J gene fills in the rest. This entry comes from a study of T cells in women clearing cervical HPV infection. The wider study: Women with histologically confirmed HPV16-related CIN3 or worse, 2 with invasive cancer, served as cases. Study results and caveats: Controls had more TRBV6-7 (0.16%) than cases (roughly 0.11%).

Data came from immunoSEQ multiplex PCR; TCRdb stores just in-frame clones and leaves some out. The sample has 27,000 or so clones. Germline CDR1 and CDR2: LNHDA and SQIVND (reference sequence). The CDR3 consists of 15 residues. V was shortened by 1 base and J by 5 bases, with 14 bases between the two germline ends. The sample was blood buffy coat. This clonotype was sampled from a woman between 18 and 70 years old with a cervical HPV16 infection that either progressed to CIN3+ or cleared (not recorded which). The chain uses TRBV19 and TRBJ1-1; a possible D gene is TRBD1 (6 bases). The chain's CDR3 is CASSIAWGQVTEAFF. The CDR3 DNA, read in part, is TGTGCCAGTAGTATAGCGTGGGGGCAGGTTACTGAA.